The T cell receptor beta chain under discussion was sequenced for a study of T cells in localized non-small cell lung cancer. Study-level findings and limits: T cell clonality was highest in uninvolved adjacent lung, above tumor.

CDR3 size: 13 residues. Trimming removed 3 bases at V and 1 base at J, with 6 bases between. Germline loops: CDR1 KGHSH, CDR2 LQKENI. This clone appeared once. The antigen is undetermined. Clones were read by immunoSEQ multiplex PCR, and TCRdb kept only the in-frame ones, dropping some. The sample gives tens of thousands of clones, 87% of which show up once; around 15% is in the top ten. This TCR was sampled from a man aged 35 to 69 with stage I squamous cell lung carcinoma. Sequenced material: peripheral blood, taken before any cancer treatment. The chain carries TRBV18 and TRBJ1-2; D not resolved. In DNA form, the CDR3 reads TGTGCCAGCTCACCGGCGGATAACTATGGCTACACCTTC. The encoded protein is CASSPADNYGYTF.